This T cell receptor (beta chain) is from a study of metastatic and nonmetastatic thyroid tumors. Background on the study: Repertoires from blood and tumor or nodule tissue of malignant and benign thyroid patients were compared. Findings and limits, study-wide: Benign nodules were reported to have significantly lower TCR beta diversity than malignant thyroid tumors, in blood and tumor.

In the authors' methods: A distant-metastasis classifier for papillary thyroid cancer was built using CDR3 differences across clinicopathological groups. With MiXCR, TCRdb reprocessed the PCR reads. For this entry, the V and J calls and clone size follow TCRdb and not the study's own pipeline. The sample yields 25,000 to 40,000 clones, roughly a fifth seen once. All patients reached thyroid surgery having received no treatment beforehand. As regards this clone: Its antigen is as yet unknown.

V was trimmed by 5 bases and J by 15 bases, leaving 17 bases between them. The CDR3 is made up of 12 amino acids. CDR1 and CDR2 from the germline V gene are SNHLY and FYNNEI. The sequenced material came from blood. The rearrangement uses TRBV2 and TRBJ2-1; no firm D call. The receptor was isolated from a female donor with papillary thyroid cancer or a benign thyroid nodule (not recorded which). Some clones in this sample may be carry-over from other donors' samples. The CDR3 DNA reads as TGTGCCAGCAGTCCAAGTATCCCTAATCCGTTCTTC. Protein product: CASSPSIPNPFF.